These 13 T cell receptor beta chains originate from one sample sequenced in a study of vaccination and CD4 T cells after COVID-19. No cognate antigen is known for these TCRs. Specified treatment: approximately nine-day PBMC culture with coronavirus spike peptide pools or control peptides (ViraFEST assay). With the Oncomine TCR Beta short-read assay, DNA from cultured CD4+ T cells was sequenced. TCRdb re-derived calls from the PCR reads in MiXCR, one entry per CDR3 protein. The table includes fewer than 20,000 distinct CDR3 sequences, around 50% detected once. Sequenced material: CD4+ T cells from blood, cultured in vitro, taken before SARS-CoV-2 vaccination. These receptors all stem from a human donor who had recovered from COVID-19.

This chain joins TRBV29-1 and TRBJ2-2; D is undetermined. Looked up from germline, CDR1 is SQVTM and CDR2 is ANQGSEA. The CDR3 runs to 11 residues. V was cut by 4 bases and J by 3 bases, with 3 bases left in between. CDR3 in amino acids: CSVVYTGELFF. CDR3 DNA: TGCAGCGTTGTGTACACCGGGGAGCTGTTTTTT.

This clonotype showed up just a few times. One end of the junction fails to match germline, which may point to a read error. The chain uses TRBV5-1 and TRBJ1-1; 7 nucleotides align to TRBD1. Per the germline V gene, CDR1 is SGHRS and CDR2 is YFSETQ. The CDR3 loop spans 16 amino acids. The chain's CDR3 is CASSLGPQGVYTEAFF. The CDR3 DNA reads as TGCGCCAGCAGTTTGGGTCCTCAGGGGGTGTACACTGAAGCTTTCTTT.

The genes are TRBV7-2 and TRBJ2-7, with 10 bases that match TRBD2. The CDR3 covers 16 residues. V shed 1 base, J shed 4 bases, and the junction held 7 bases outside the gene matches. CDR1 and CDR2 from the germline V gene are SGHTA and FQGNSA. The DNA for the CDR3 is TGTGCCAGCAGCTTAGGGTCGAGAGCGGGAGGGTACGAGCAGTACTTC. Protein product: CASSLGSRAGGYEQYF.

The chain joins TRBV20-1 to TRBJ1-3; possibly TRBD1 for D (6 bases). Germline-derived CDR1 and CDR2 are DFQATT and SNEGSKA (reference sequence). This CDR3 is built from 14 residues. Trimming took 3 bases from V and 3 from J, leaving 12 bases between them. This chain's CDR3 is CSASQGFDGNTIYF. The CDR3 coding sequence is TGCAGTGCTAGTCAGGGGTTCGATGGAAACACCATATATTTT.

The CDR3 bases are TGCAGTGCTAGAGCCGCGATCGGATTTAGCGGGAGACGAGAGACCCAGTACTTC. Protein product: CSARAAIGFSGRRETQYF. This chain uses TRBV20-1 with TRBJ2-5; 9 nucleotides align to TRBD2. There are 18 residues in the CDR3. Trimming cost V 1 base and J 4 bases; bases outside gene matches: 16. Germline V gene sequence: CDR1 DFQATT, CDR2 SNEGSKA (reference sequence).

The chain uses TRBV20-1 and TRBJ2-1; TRBD2 agrees at 10 bases. The CDR3 consists of 15 residues. CDR1 is DFQATT, CDR2 SNEGSKA, per germline (reference sequence). The J segment lost 9 bases and the V segment lost 3 bases, leaving 11 bases of the junction unmatched. The CDR3 DNA reads TGCAGTGCTAGTGGATCCCTAGCGGGAGAGGTTGAGCAGTTCTTC. This codes for CSASGSLAGEVEQFF.

The chain joins TRBV5-1 to TRBJ2-5; D remains ambiguous. CDR3 length equals 16 residues. V lost 3 bases to trimming and J lost 1 base, with 16 bases between them. The germline V gene has CDR1 SGHRS and CDR2 YFSETQ. In nucleotides, the CDR3 is TGCGCCAGCAGCTCGGGCCTTCGGCGGTCCCAAGAGACCCAGTACTTC. Its protein product is CASSSGLRRSQETQYF.

J is TRBJ2-2 and V is TRBV6-2 or TRBV6-3; unclear D gene. CDR3 length: 13 residues. Trimming shortened V by 2 bases and J by 4 bases, and 5 bases separated the two germline ends. The germline V gene has CDR1 MNHEY and CDR2 SVGEGT. The CDR3 DNA is TGTGCCAGCAGTTACAAACTCACCGGGGAGCTGTTTTTT. Translating gives CASSYKLTGELFF.

The J gene is TRBJ2-7, the V gene TRBV20-1; the D is unclear. V shed 0 bases and J shed 0 bases, with 15 bases lying between them. This CDR3 comprises 16 residues. CDR1 DFQATT and CDR2 SNEGSKA come from the germline V gene (reference sequence). The CDR3 DNA follows: TGCAGTGCTAGAGATCCGGCCCGCGGATTCTCCTACGAGCAGTACTTC. This encodes CSARDPARGFSYEQYF.

The V call is TRBV4-2, the J call TRBJ1-2; D gene unclear. Germline V gene data show CDR1 as LGHNA and CDR2 as YNFKEQ. The CDR3 consists of 15 residues. V was shortened by 0 bases and J by 8 bases, with 16 bases between the two germline ends. In DNA, the CDR3 is TGTGCCAGCAGCCAAGATCCCGCTCCTTTCTGGGGCTACACCTTC. This codes for CASSQDPAPFWGYTF.

The V call is TRBV5-4, the J call TRBJ2-1, with 7 positions matching TRBD2. Trimming cost V 4 bases and J 3 bases; bases outside gene matches: 13. CDR1 SGHNT and CDR2 YYREEE come from the germline V gene (reference sequence). This CDR3 spans 17 amino acids. CDR3 in amino acids: CASSPGGTGGFYNEQFF. Here the CDR3 DNA reads TGTGCCAGCAGCCCGGGTGGAACGGGAGGATTCTACAATGAGCAGTTCTTC.

V usage is TRBV20-1 and J usage is TRBJ2-1; 10 bases fit TRBD2. V lost 2 bases to trimming and J lost 1 base; unmatched junction nucleotides: 5. The CDR3 contains 16 residues. Germline CDR1 DFQATT, CDR2 SNEGSKA (reference sequence). The CDR3 DNA is TGCAGTGCTAGACCAGCGGGAGGGAGGTCCTACAATGAGCAGTTCTTC. As protein: CSARPAGGRSYNEQFF.

Only a few counts were recorded for this clonotype. CDR3 nucleotide sequence: TGTGCCAGCAGTCCCGGACAGGGCAATCAGCCCCAGCATTTT. It yields the protein CASSPGQGNQPQHF. This chain links TRBV27 with TRBJ1-5, with TRBD1 identical over 7 bases. The CDR3 runs to 14 residues. The ends lost 5 bases at V and 2 bases at J; junction bases unmatched: 3. CDR1 is MNHEY and CDR2 is SMNVEV in the germline V gene (reference sequence).